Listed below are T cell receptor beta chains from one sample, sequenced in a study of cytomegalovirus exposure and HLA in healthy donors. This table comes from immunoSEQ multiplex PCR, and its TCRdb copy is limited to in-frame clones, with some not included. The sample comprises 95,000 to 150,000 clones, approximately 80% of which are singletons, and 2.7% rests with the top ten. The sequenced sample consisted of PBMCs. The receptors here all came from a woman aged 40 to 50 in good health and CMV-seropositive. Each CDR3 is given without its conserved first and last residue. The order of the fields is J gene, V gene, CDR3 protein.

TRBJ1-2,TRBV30,AWSVDRRSYGYT
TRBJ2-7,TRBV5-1,ASYSGREGEQY
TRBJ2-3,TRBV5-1,ASSLTGQTTDTQY
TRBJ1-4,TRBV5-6,ASSKDRAGEKLF
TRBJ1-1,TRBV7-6,ASSLGLSRVGGTEAF
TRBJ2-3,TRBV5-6,ASCLGGAWTDTQY
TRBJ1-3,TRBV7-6,ASSLGQGASGNTIY
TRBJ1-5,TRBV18,ASSPDRVGSQPQH
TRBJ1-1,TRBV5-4,ASSLARDRGRGAF
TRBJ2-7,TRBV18,ASSPGTSGSYEQY
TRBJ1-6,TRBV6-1,ASTSRQGDSPLH
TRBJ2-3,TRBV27,ASKMTGVGSTDTQY
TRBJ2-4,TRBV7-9,ASSTTWNLAKNIQY
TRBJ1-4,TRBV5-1,ASSLEQVSATNEKLF
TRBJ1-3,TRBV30,AWSILQGSGNTIY
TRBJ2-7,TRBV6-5,ASSPGGRGQY
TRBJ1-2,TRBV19,ASSMVGTAYGYT
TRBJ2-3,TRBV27,ASSRRGDGTDTQY
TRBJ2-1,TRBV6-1,ASSESLAGTYNEQF
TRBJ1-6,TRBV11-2,ASSLAGRGDSPLH
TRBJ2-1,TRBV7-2,ASNSPRRGKSNEQF
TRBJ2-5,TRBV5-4,ASSRTSGGWETQY
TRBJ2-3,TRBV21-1,ASKRRVASGQSPSTDTQY
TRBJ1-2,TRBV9,ASSESAASRGYT
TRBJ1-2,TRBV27,ASKGGPNYGYT
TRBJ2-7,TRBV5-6,ASSRTSGRGEQY
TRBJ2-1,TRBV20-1,SARAGTREF
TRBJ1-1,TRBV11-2,ASSGGQIYEAF
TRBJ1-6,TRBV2,ASSGTENSPLH
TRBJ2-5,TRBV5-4,ASSPGGQGERETQY
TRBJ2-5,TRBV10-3,AISESIQRGGKETQY
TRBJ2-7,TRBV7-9,ASSPGTSAYEQY